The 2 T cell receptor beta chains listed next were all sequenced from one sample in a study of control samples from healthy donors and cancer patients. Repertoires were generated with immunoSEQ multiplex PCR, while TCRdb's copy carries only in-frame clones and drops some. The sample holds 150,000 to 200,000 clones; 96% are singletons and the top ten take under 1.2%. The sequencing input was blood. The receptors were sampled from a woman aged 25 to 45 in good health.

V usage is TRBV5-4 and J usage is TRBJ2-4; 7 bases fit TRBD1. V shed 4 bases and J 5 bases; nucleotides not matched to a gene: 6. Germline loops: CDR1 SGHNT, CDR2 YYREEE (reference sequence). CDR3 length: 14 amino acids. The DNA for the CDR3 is TGTGCCAGCAGCCCTCGGCAGGGGGAAAACATTCAGTACTTC. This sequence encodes CASSPRQGENIQYF.

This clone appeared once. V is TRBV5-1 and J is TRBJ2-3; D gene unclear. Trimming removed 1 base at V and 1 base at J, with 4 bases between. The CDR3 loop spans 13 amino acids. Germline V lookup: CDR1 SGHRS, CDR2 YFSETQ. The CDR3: CASSLTGTDTQYF. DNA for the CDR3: TGCGCCAGCAGCTTGACAGGCACAGATACGCAGTATTTT.